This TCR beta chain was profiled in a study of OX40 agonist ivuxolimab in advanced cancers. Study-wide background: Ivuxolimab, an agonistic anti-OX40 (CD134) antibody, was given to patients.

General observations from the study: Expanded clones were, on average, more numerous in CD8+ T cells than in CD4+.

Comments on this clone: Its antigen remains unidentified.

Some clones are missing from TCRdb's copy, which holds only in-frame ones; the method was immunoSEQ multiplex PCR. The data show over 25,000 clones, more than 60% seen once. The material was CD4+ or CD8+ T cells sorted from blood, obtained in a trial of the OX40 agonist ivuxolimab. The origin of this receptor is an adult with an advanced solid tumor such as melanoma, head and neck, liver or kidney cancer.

This CDR3 reads CASSPVGFRDYGYTF. CDR3 coding DNA: TGCGCCAGCAGCCCGGTGGGTTTTCGTGACTATGGCTACACCTTC. The chain joins TRBV4-1 to TRBJ1-2, with D hard to call. CDR1 MGHRA and CDR2 YSYEKL come from the germline V gene. With 4 bases removed from V and 3 bases from J, the gap between germline ends came to 15 bases. The CDR3 extends over 15 amino acids.